This is a list of T cell receptor beta chains from one sample in a study of T-cell memory formation after mild COVID-19. One entry per CDR3 protein results from TCRdb running MiXCR on the 5' RACE reads. The top ten clones hold just under 30% of a sample with 30,000 to 40,000 distinct CDR3 sequences, more than 9.5% of them seen once. The specimen sequenced was PBMCs or a T cell subset sorted from them (not recorded which). These receptors were taken from a man aged 18 to 30 who had mild COVID-19 (a few samples of this study predate the infection). Cell type and time point are not known. Each CDR3 is given with its conserved first and last residue. A D gene is named only where the DNA matches it firmly. Size is stated for part of the rows, as once, few or many counts, or as a class when the clone is expanded.

J gene: TRBJ2-2; clone size: many; V gene: TRBV6-4; D gene: TRBD1; CDR3 DNA: TGTGCCAGCAGTGAGGAGACAGGGGGCACCGGGGAGCTGTTTTTT; CDR3 protein: CASSEETGGTGELFF
J gene: TRBJ1-5; clone size: few; V gene: TRBV6-2/TRBV6-3; D gene: -; CDR3 DNA: TGTGCCAGCAGTTTAAACAGTTACCATCAGCCCCAGCATTTT; CDR3 protein: CASSLNSYHQPQHF
J gene: TRBJ1-1; clone size: many; V gene: TRBV29-1; D gene: -; CDR3 DNA: TGCAGCGTTGAAGTTAGGGCAATTGAAGCTTTCTTT; CDR3 protein: CSVEVRAIEAFF
J gene: TRBJ1-5; clone size: -; V gene: TRBV12-3/TRBV12-4; D gene: -; CDR3 DNA: TGTGCCAGCAGTTTGCGGATTCCTCAGCCCCAGCATTTT; CDR3 protein: CASSLRIPQPQHF
J gene: TRBJ2-3; clone size: many; V gene: TRBV29-1; D gene: -; CDR3 DNA: TGCAGCGTTGAAGATGGGGGCTCGGATACGCAGTATTTT; CDR3 protein: CSVEDGGSDTQYF
J gene: TRBJ2-3; clone size: many; V gene: TRBV29-1; D gene: -; CDR3 DNA: TGCAGCGTTGAGATTTGGACAGCAGATACGCAGTATTTT; CDR3 protein: CSVEIWTADTQYF
J gene: TRBJ2-3; clone size: many; V gene: TRBV24-1; D gene: TRBD2; CDR3 DNA: TGTGCCACCAGTGACCCCGGGGGGGTAGGAGATACGCAGTATTTT; CDR3 protein: CATSDPGGVGDTQYF
J gene: TRBJ2-7; clone size: many; V gene: TRBV3-1; D gene: TRBD1; CDR3 DNA: TGTGCCAGCAGCCCCTGGGACAGGGATCCATCAAGGCAGTACTTC; CDR3 protein: CASSPWDRDPSRQYF
J gene: TRBJ1-5; clone size: many; V gene: TRBV12-3/TRBV12-4; D gene: TRBD1; CDR3 DNA: TGTGCCAGCAGTTTACAACAGGGGAACCAGCCCCAGCATTTT; CDR3 protein: CASSLQQGNQPQHF
J gene: TRBJ1-2; clone size: few; V gene: TRBV10-3; D gene: TRBD1; CDR3 DNA: TGTGCCATCAGTGATGGGGGACAGGACCTTAAATATGGCTACACCTTC; CDR3 protein: CAISDGGQDLKYGYTF
J gene: TRBJ2-2; clone size: -; V gene: TRBV24-1; D gene: -; CDR3 DNA: TGTGCCACCAGTGATTTAAACGGGGACTTGAACACCGGGGAGCTGTTTTTT; CDR3 protein: CATSDLNGDLNTGELFF
J gene: TRBJ1-2; clone size: few; V gene: TRBV7-9; D gene: -; CDR3 DNA: TGTGCCAGCAGCTCCTCAATGGACAGCCCCTATGGCTACACCTTC; CDR3 protein: CASSSSMDSPYGYTF
J gene: TRBJ2-5; clone size: many; V gene: TRBV27; D gene: -; CDR3 DNA: TGTGCCAGCAGTCCCTTTCCAGGGGAGTACCAAGAGACCCAGTACTTC; CDR3 protein: CASSPFPGEYQETQYF
J gene: TRBJ2-1; clone size: -; V gene: TRBV4-3; D gene: -; CDR3 DNA: TGCGCCAGCAGCCAGGGGGAGGGACAGCTTTACAATGAGCAGTTCTTC; CDR3 protein: CASSQGEGQLYNEQFF
J gene: TRBJ2-2; clone size: many; V gene: TRBV29-1; D gene: -; CDR3 DNA: TGCAGCGTTGAGGGGTCCACCGGGGAGCTGTTTTTT; CDR3 protein: CSVEGSTGELFF
J gene: TRBJ2-7; clone size: many; V gene: TRBV5-4; D gene: TRBD1; CDR3 DNA: TGTGCCAGCAGCCGACCCGGGACAGGGGTCAACGAGCAGTACTTC; CDR3 protein: CASSRPGTGVNEQYF
J gene: TRBJ2-2; clone size: many; V gene: TRBV11-2; D gene: -; CDR3 DNA: TGTGCCAGCAGCCCCTCACAGGGAACCGGGGAGCTGTTTTTT; CDR3 protein: CASSPSQGTGELFF
J gene: TRBJ1-6; clone size: many; V gene: TRBV18; D gene: -; CDR3 DNA: TGTGCCAGCTCCCACCAACAAGAGGGGATTGGAGATTCACCCCTCCACTTT; CDR3 protein: CASSHQQEGIGDSPLHF
J gene: TRBJ1-1; clone size: -; V gene: TRBV7-9; D gene: -; CDR3 DNA: TGTGCCAGCAGCTTTCACACTGAAGCTTTCTTT; CDR3 protein: CASSFHTEAFF
J gene: TRBJ2-1; clone size: many; V gene: TRBV4-3; D gene: TRBD2; CDR3 DNA: TGCGCCAGCAGCCAAGAGGAGGGACTAGAGTACAATGAGCAGTTCTTC; CDR3 protein: CASSQEEGLEYNEQFF
J gene: TRBJ1-1; clone size: many; V gene: TRBV29-1; D gene: -; CDR3 DNA: TGCAGCGTTGAGGGGTACACTGAAGCTTTCTTT; CDR3 protein: CSVEGYTEAFF
J gene: TRBJ2-7; clone size: -; V gene: TRBV29-1; D gene: TRBD2; CDR3 DNA: TGCAGCGTGAGCGGGGGATCCACCTACGAGCAGTACTTC; CDR3 protein: CSVSGGSTYEQYF
J gene: TRBJ2-2; clone size: many; V gene: TRBV9; D gene: TRBD2; CDR3 DNA: TGTGCCAGTATGGCGGGGGGCCCCACCGGGGAGCTGTTTTTT; CDR3 protein: CASMAGGPTGELFF
J gene: TRBJ1-1; clone size: many; V gene: TRBV29-1; D gene: -; CDR3 DNA: TGCAGCGTCACCGTAGGGAACACTGAAGCTTTCTTT; CDR3 protein: CSVTVGNTEAFF
J gene: TRBJ1-2; clone size: many; V gene: TRBV6-5; D gene: -; CDR3 DNA: TGTGCCAGCAGTTATTGGGGCAGCAACTATGGCTACACCTTC; CDR3 protein: CASSYWGSNYGYTF
J gene: TRBJ2-3; clone size: medium-sized; V gene: TRBV25-1; D gene: -; CDR3 DNA: TGTGCCAGCAGTGACGGGGGGCAGGTCACAGATACGCAGTATTTT; CDR3 protein: CASSDGGQVTDTQYF
J gene: TRBJ1-5; clone size: once; V gene: TRBV2; D gene: -; CDR3 DNA: TGTGCCAGCACTAGAGGACAGAATAGCAATCAGCCCCAGCATTTT; CDR3 protein: CASTRGQNSNQPQHF
J gene: TRBJ2-5; clone size: many; V gene: TRBV7-2; D gene: -; CDR3 DNA: TGTGCCAGCAGCTTTCAGGGCCAAGAGACCCAGTACTTC; CDR3 protein: CASSFQGQETQYF
J gene: TRBJ1-5; clone size: many; V gene: TRBV7-2; D gene: -; CDR3 DNA: TGTGCCAGCAGCCCGGGGACCAGCAATCAGCCCCAGCATTTT; CDR3 protein: CASSPGTSNQPQHF
J gene: TRBJ2-1; clone size: many; V gene: TRBV7-7; D gene: -; CDR3 DNA: TGTGCTAGCAGCTTAAGTTTGGTGGACAATGAGCAGTTCTTC; CDR3 protein: CASSLSLVDNEQFF
J gene: TRBJ1-4; clone size: many; V gene: TRBV10-2; D gene: -; CDR3 DNA: TGCGCCAGCAGTGCGGTAGGAGGGCGAGGAGGGGAAAAACTGTTTTTT; CDR3 protein: CASSAVGGRGGEKLFF
J gene: TRBJ1-6; clone size: few; V gene: TRBV18; D gene: -; CDR3 DNA: TGTGCCAGCTCACCAACGAGTGGGGATTCACCCCTCCACTTT; CDR3 protein: CASSPTSGDSPLHF
J gene: TRBJ2-7; clone size: -; V gene: TRBV6-2/TRBV6-3; D gene: -; CDR3 DNA: TGTGCCAGCAACCGAGTTCAGGGCTACGAGCAGTACTTC; CDR3 protein: CASNRVQGYEQYF
J gene: TRBJ1-2; clone size: -; V gene: TRBV2; D gene: TRBD1; CDR3 DNA: TGTGCCAGCACCAGGGACAGGGGTAACGGCTACACCTTC; CDR3 protein: CASTRDRGNGYTF
J gene: TRBJ2-1; clone size: many; V gene: TRBV6-5; D gene: TRBD1; CDR3 DNA: TGTGCCAGCACTTCCCGCCCGACAGGGGGTTCTGAGCAGTTCTTC; CDR3 protein: CASTSRPTGGSEQFF
J gene: TRBJ1-5; clone size: many; V gene: TRBV19; D gene: -; CDR3 DNA: TGTGCCAGTAGTATCGGGCAGGGGAACCAGCCCCAGCATTTT; CDR3 protein: CASSIGQGNQPQHF
J gene: TRBJ2-5; clone size: many; V gene: TRBV10-3; D gene: -; CDR3 DNA: TGTGCCATCAGCCCAACGGGAGAGACCCAGTACTTC; CDR3 protein: CAISPTGETQYF
J gene: TRBJ2-1; clone size: many; V gene: TRBV6-5; D gene: -; CDR3 DNA: TGTGCCAGCAGTTACGCGGGGTTGGGGTACAATGAGCAGTTCTTC; CDR3 protein: CASSYAGLGYNEQFF
J gene: TRBJ1-5; clone size: many; V gene: TRBV19; D gene: TRBD1; CDR3 DNA: TGTGCCAGTACCCCGACAGGGGGTGTCAATCAGCCCCAGCATTTT; CDR3 protein: CASTPTGGVNQPQHF
J gene: TRBJ1-2; clone size: many; V gene: TRBV4-3; D gene: TRBD1; CDR3 DNA: TGCGCCAGCAGCCACCGGACAGGGACCAACTATGGCTACACCTTC; CDR3 protein: CASSHRTGTNYGYTF
J gene: TRBJ1-5; clone size: many; V gene: TRBV12-3/TRBV12-4; D gene: -; CDR3 DNA: TGTGCCAGCAGTTTATGGCAGGGAAACAATCAGCCCCAGCATTTT; CDR3 protein: CASSLWQGNNQPQHF
J gene: TRBJ2-1; clone size: -; V gene: TRBV11-1; D gene: TRBD2; CDR3 DNA: TGTGCCAGCAGCTCGCAAGGGGCCGCCTCCGGGACTAGCTCCTACAATGAGCAGTTCTTC; CDR3 protein: CASSSQGAASGTSSYNEQFF
J gene: TRBJ2-1; clone size: many; V gene: TRBV7-3; D gene: TRBD2; CDR3 DNA: TGTGCCAGCAGCCTCCTAGCGGGGGGGGGCAATGAGCAGTTCTTC; CDR3 protein: CASSLLAGGGNEQFF
J gene: TRBJ1-2; clone size: many; V gene: TRBV7-9; D gene: -; CDR3 DNA: TGTGCCAGCAGCTCCAAACGATGGGGGGCCGGCTATGGCTACACCTTC; CDR3 protein: CASSSKRWGAGYGYTF
J gene: TRBJ2-7; clone size: once; V gene: TRBV6-2/TRBV6-3; D gene: -; CDR3 DNA: TGTGCCAGCAGTTCCATGACTGAATCCTACGAGCAGTACTTC; CDR3 protein: CASSSMTESYEQYF
J gene: TRBJ2-5; clone size: many; V gene: TRBV4-3; D gene: TRBD2; CDR3 DNA: TGCGCCAGCAGCCAAGGGACGGGGGGGCAAGAGACCCAGTACTTC; CDR3 protein: CASSQGTGGQETQYF
J gene: TRBJ2-3; clone size: many; V gene: TRBV7-4; D gene: -; CDR3 DNA: TGTGCCAGCAGCTTAGGGGAACATACGCAGTATTTT; CDR3 protein: CASSLGEHTQYF
J gene: TRBJ2-7; clone size: many; V gene: TRBV27; D gene: -; CDR3 DNA: TGTGCCAGCGGCAGTTGGGCTTATTACGAGCAGTACTTC; CDR3 protein: CASGSWAYYEQYF
J gene: TRBJ1-2; clone size: many; V gene: TRBV19; D gene: -; CDR3 DNA: TGTGCCAGCGAAACTAACTATGGCTACACCTTC; CDR3 protein: CASETNYGYTF
J gene: TRBJ1-2; clone size: -; V gene: TRBV28; D gene: -; CDR3 DNA: TGTGCCAGCAGCCGCTTGGGTGGCTACACCTTC; CDR3 protein: CASSRLGGYTF
J gene: TRBJ1-6; clone size: -; V gene: TRBV20-1; D gene: TRBD1; CDR3 DNA: TGCAGTGCTAGACCCCGGGACAGGAACCTTTATAATTCACCCCTCCACTTT; CDR3 protein: CSARPRDRNLYNSPLHF
J gene: TRBJ2-7; clone size: many; V gene: TRBV12-3/TRBV12-4; D gene: -; CDR3 DNA: TGTGCCAGCAGTGGACCCGCCGAGCAGTACTTC; CDR3 protein: CASSGPAEQYF
J gene: TRBJ2-1; clone size: many; V gene: TRBV11-3; D gene: -; CDR3 DNA: TGTGCCAGCAGCTTAGGTTCGACGGGAAATGAGCAGTTCTTC; CDR3 protein: CASSLGSTGNEQFF
J gene: TRBJ2-1; clone size: many; V gene: TRBV5-1; D gene: -; CDR3 DNA: -; CDR3 protein: CASSLVGGGAPNEQLF
J gene: TRBJ1-2; clone size: few; V gene: TRBV6-5; D gene: -; CDR3 DNA: TGTGCCAGCAGTTCGCGTTTGGGGTATGGCTACACCTTC; CDR3 protein: CASSSRLGYGYTF
J gene: TRBJ2-7; clone size: -; V gene: TRBV7-8; D gene: -; CDR3 DNA: TGTGCCAGCAGCTTATTACGATTTCGGCACGAGCAGTACTTC; CDR3 protein: CASSLLRFRHEQYF
J gene: TRBJ1-6; clone size: many; V gene: TRBV30; D gene: -; CDR3 DNA: TGTGCCTGGAGTGTATACGAGAATTCACCCCTCCACTTT; CDR3 protein: CAWSVYENSPLHF
J gene: TRBJ1-6; clone size: many; V gene: TRBV5-1; D gene: -; CDR3 DNA: TGCGCCAGCAGCTTGGAGGGGAAGGATTCACCCCTCCACTTT; CDR3 protein: CASSLEGKDSPLHF
J gene: TRBJ1-4; clone size: many; V gene: TRBV14; D gene: -; CDR3 DNA: TGTGCCAGCAGAGCCCAGGTCTATGAAAAACTGTTTTTT; CDR3 protein: CASRAQVYEKLFF